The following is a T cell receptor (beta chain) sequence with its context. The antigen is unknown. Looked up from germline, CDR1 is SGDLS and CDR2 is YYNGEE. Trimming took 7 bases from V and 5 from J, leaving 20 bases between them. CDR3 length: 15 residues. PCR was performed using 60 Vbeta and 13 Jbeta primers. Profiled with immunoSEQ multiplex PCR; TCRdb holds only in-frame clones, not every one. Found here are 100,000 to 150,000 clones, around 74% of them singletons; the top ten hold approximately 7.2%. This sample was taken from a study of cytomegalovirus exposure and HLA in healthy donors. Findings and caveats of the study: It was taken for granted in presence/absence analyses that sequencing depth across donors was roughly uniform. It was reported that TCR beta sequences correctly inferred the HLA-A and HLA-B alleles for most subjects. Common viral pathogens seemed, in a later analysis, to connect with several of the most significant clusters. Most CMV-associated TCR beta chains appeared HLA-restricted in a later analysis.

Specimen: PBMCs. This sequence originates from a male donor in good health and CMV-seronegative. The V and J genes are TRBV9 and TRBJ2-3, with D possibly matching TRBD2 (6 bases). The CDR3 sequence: CASSGGAGVGDTQYF. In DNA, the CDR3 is TGTGCCAGCTCCGGGGGAGCGGGTGTTGGAGATACGCAGTATTTT.